Each of the 32 T cell receptor beta chains below was sequenced from the same sample in a study of T cell responses to AZD1222 COVID-19 vaccine (dated by TCRdb to about 2021). The receptor library was made with the immunoSEQ multiplex PCR assay. Sourced from immuneACCESS, this table was stored by TCRdb with only in-frame sequences that have V and J called. A share of the clones is absent; for the studies checked, an unresolved V gene accounts for under half, and the remainder has no known explanation. The sample has tens of thousands of clones on record, 90% of them singletons. In total, the top ten clones hold approximately 1.3% of the sample. In light of the paper, this sample's time point label describes: about 28 days (+/-7) after the second vaccine dose. The source material was peripheral blood, sampled 28 days after the second AZD1222 dose. These receptors all come from an adult who received the AZD1222 COVID-19 vaccine.

This clone appeared a single time. V and J are TRBV3-1 (or the pseudogene TRBV3-2) and TRBJ1-5; D is undetermined. In germline, CDR1 is LGHDT, CDR2 YNNKEL (reference sequence). The CDR3 consists of 11 residues. Deletions cut 4 bases from V and 9 bases from J, with 7 bases between. In DNA, the CDR3 is TGTGCCAGCAGCCCCGCCACGCCCCAGCATTTT. This encodes CASSPATPQHF.

The rearrangement uses TRBV4-1 and TRBJ1-6; D is uncertain. V lost 1 base and J lost 16, with 8 bases in between. Germline loops: CDR1 MGHRA, CDR2 YSYEKL. The CDR3 consists of 11 residues. CDR3 sequence: CASSQGQMLHF. Here the CDR3 DNA reads TGCGCCAGCAGCCAAGGACAAATGCTCCACTTT.

This chain joins TRBV5-1 and TRBJ2-2, with TRBD1 matching over 11 bases. The germline V gene encodes CDR1 SGHRS and CDR2 YFSETQ. There are 16 residues in the CDR3. The V segment lost 4 bases and the J segment 10 bases; nucleotides outside the gene matches: 12. The CDR3 here is CASSTGQGASPMELFF. As DNA, the CDR3 is TGCGCCAGCAGCACCGGACAGGGGGCCTCACCTATGGAGCTGTTTTTT. The whole variable domain, remainder taken from reference TRBV5-1 and TRBJ2-2, is KAGVTQTPRYLIKTRGQQVTLSCSPISGHRSVSWYQQTPGQGLQFLFEYFSETQRNKGNFPGRFSGRQFSNSRSEMNVSTLELGDSALYLCASSTGQGASPMELFFGEGSRLTVL.

V usage is TRBV7-2 and J usage is TRBJ1-1; 7 bases match TRBD1. Germline values: CDR1 SGHTA, CDR2 FQGNSA. The trim removed 5 bases at V and 8 bases at J, leaving 8 bases unmatched. The CDR3 consists of 13 residues. The CDR3 region has the DNA TGTGCCAGCAGCCGACAGGGCTCTACCGAAGCTTTCTTT. It specifies CASSRQGSTEAFF.

The rearrangement uses TRBV30 and TRBJ1-1, with 8 bases aligning to TRBD1. The junction had 5 bases not matched to a gene; V was cut back by 2 bases and J by 6 bases. CDR1 is GTSNPN and CDR2 is SVGIG in the germline V gene (reference sequence). This CDR3 is built from 13 residues. The CDR3 sequence is CAWSPTGEPEAFF. In nucleotides, the CDR3 is TGTGCCTGGAGTCCGACAGGGGAACCTGAAGCTTTCTTT.

The rearrangement uses TRBV7-8 and TRBJ1-5; 9 bases align to TRBD1. Trimming removed 5 bases from V and 2 bases from J; junction bases left unmatched: 4. The CDR3 extends over 15 amino acids. Per the germline V gene, CDR1 is SGHVS and CDR2 is FQNEAQ. In nucleotides, the CDR3 is TGTGCCAGCAGCCAGGGACAGGGTGGCAATCAGCCCCAGCATTTT. It codes for CASSQGQGGNQPQHF.

A single count supports this clone. This sequence joins TRBV7-9 and TRBJ2-3; maybe TRBD1 (5 bases). CDR1 is SEHNR and CDR2 is FQNEAQ in the germline V gene (reference sequence). V was cut by 5 bases and J by 5 bases, with 11 bases left in between. This CDR3 is 13 amino acids long. The CDR3 nucleotides are TGTGCCAGCAGCATTCCAGGGCTAGATACGCAGTATTTT. The encoded protein is CASSIPGLDTQYF.

This chain links TRBV7-2 with TRBJ2-7; TRBD1 is a possible D gene (6 bases). The germline gives CDR1 SGHTA, CDR2 FQGNSA. This CDR3 region has 13 residues. Trimming stripped 5 bases from V and 3 bases from J, with 11 bases between. Here the CDR3 reads CASSQDRDYEQYF. DNA for the CDR3: TGTGCCAGCAGCCAGGACAGAGACTACGAGCAGTACTTC.

This chain joins TRBV5-1 and TRBJ2-3, with TRBD2 matching over 14 bases. With V trimmed by 0 bases and J by 4 bases, 4 bases remained unmatched. From germline, CDR1 is SGHRS and CDR2 YFSETQ. CDR3 size: 17 residues. The CDR3 nucleotides read TGCGCCAGCAGCTTGGGACTAGCGGGGGGGCCTGCAGATACGCAGTATTTT. As protein: CASSLGLAGGPADTQYF.

The chain joins TRBV2 to TRBJ1-4; 10 bases match TRBD1. CDR1 is SNHLY and CDR2 is FYNNEI in the germline V gene. V gave up 5 bases and J gave up 2 bases; unmatched junction bases: 8. The CDR3 has 17 amino acids. CDR3 DNA sequence: TGTGCCAGCAGTTCCCCCGGGACAGGGGTGACTAATGAAAAACTGTTTTTT. The encoded protein is CASSSPGTGVTNEKLFF. The whole variable domain, filled in from reference TRBV2 and TRBJ1-4, reads EPEVTQTPSHQVTQMGQEVILRCVPISNHLYFYWYRQILGQKVEFLVSFYNNEISEKSEIFDDQFSVERPDGSNFTLKIRSTKLEDSAMYFCASSSPGTGVTNEKLFFGSGTQLSVL.

The chain's CDR3 is CASSVGWSLTDTQYF. For the CDR3, the DNA is TGTGCCAGCAGCGTAGGGTGGTCCCTCACAGATACGCAGTATTTT. V and J are TRBV9 and TRBJ2-3, with no clear D. The CDR3 contains 15 residues. V lost 0 bases, J lost 2 bases, and 10 bases lay in between. Per germline, CDR1 SGDLS and CDR2 YYNGEE.

This clone was detected only once. The V and J genes are TRBV14 and TRBJ1-6; D possibly corresponds to TRBD1 (6 bases). Per the germline V gene, CDR1 is SGHDN and CDR2 is FVKESK. Between the trimmed V and J ends, which lost 4 bases and 2 bases, there was a span of 15 bases. The CDR3 runs 17 residues. The CDR3 spells CASSPTGLGTYNSPLHF. Written as DNA, the CDR3 is TGTGCCAGCAGCCCAACAGGGCTAGGCACCTATAATTCACCCCTCCACTTT.

This chain joins TRBV9 and TRBJ2-5, with 14 bases matching TRBD2. V lost 3 bases and J lost 3; bases outside the gene matches: 7. The CDR3 totals 17 residues. The germline V gene encodes CDR1 SGDLS and CDR2 YYNGEE. CDR3 loop: CASSARGLAGGKETQYF. The DNA for the CDR3 is TGTGCCAGCAGCGCTCGAGGACTAGCGGGGGGAAAAGAGACCCAGTACTTC.

CDR3 amino acids: CASSPSWQGTTETQYF. In DNA form, the CDR3 reads TGTGCCAGCAGCCCCTCGTGGCAGGGCACCACGGAGACCCAGTACTTC. V and J are TRBV7-8 and TRBJ2-5; D might be TRBD1 (5 bases). This CDR3 region has 16 residues. The germline V and J ends were trimmed by 5 bases and 5 bases, with 21 bases remaining between them. Germline V gene data show CDR1 as SGHVS and CDR2 as FQNEAQ. Full variable domain (rest looked up from reference TRBV7-8 and TRBJ2-5): GAGVSQSPRYKVAKRGQDVALRCDPISGHVSLFWYQQALGQGPEFLTYFQNEAQLDKSGLPSDRFFAERPEGSVSTLKIQRTQQEDSAVYLCASSPSWQGTTETQYFGPGTRLLVL.

The V gene is TRBV6-5, the J gene TRBJ2-1, with TRBD2 as a possible D gene (5 bases). This CDR3 has 13 amino acids. Germline CDR1 MNHEY, CDR2 SVGAGI. V was shortened by 0 bases and J by 8 bases, with 8 bases between the two germline ends. The CDR3 region is CASSYSRGYEQFF. The CDR3 DNA reads as TGTGCCAGCAGTTACTCCAGAGGGTATGAGCAGTTCTTC.

The rearrangement uses TRBV6-5 and TRBJ1-1; no definite D call. V was trimmed by 6 bases and J by 2 bases, leaving 13 bases between them. Germline V gene sequence: CDR1 MNHEY, CDR2 SVGAGI. This CDR3 spans 14 amino acids. CDR3: CASSLRRVNTEAFF. The DNA for the CDR3 is TGTGCCAGCAGCCTGAGGCGAGTAAACACTGAAGCTTTCTTT.

This sequence joins TRBV3-1 (or the pseudogene TRBV3-2) and TRBJ1-6; possibly TRBD1 for D (5 bases). Germline CDR1 LGHDT, CDR2 YNNKEL (reference sequence). The V end was cut by 0 bases, the J end by 14 bases, with 8 bases between. The CDR3 loop spans 12 amino acids. CDR3 protein: CASSQEGGALHF. DNA for the CDR3: TGTGCCAGCAGCCAAGAGGGGGGGGCCCTCCACTTT.

V gene TRBV5-4 combines with J gene TRBJ1-1, with D possibly TRBD1 on 6 matching bases. The CDR3 spans 13 residues. CDR1 SGHNT and CDR2 YYREEE come from the germline V gene (reference sequence). The V gene lost 4 bases and the J gene lost 5 bases, with 12 bases spanning the gap. The CDR3 loop is CASSLNRDTEAFF. CDR3 sequence (DNA): TGTGCCAGCAGCCTTAACAGGGATACTGAAGCTTTCTTT.

CDR3 DNA sequence: TGTGCCAGCAGCGAGGTTGGCGCTCCGAACACCGGGGAGCTGTTTTTT. It codes for CASSEVGAPNTGELFF. The V and J genes are TRBV9 and TRBJ2-2, with D hard to call. The CDR3 runs to 16 residues. Germline loops: CDR1 SGDLS, CDR2 YYNGEE. V was trimmed by 3 bases and J by 0 bases, leaving 12 bases between them.

The chain recombines TRBV5-4 with TRBJ2-3, with D uncertain. The CDR3 totals 14 residues. The germline gives CDR1 SGHNT, CDR2 YYREEE (reference sequence). Trimming stripped 2 bases from V and 3 bases from J, with 10 bases between. CDR3 residues: CASSFGPTTDTQYF. In nucleotides, the CDR3 is TGTGCCAGCAGCTTCGGGCCAACAACAGATACGCAGTATTTT.

The chain carries TRBV5-1 and TRBJ2-2, with D hard to call. The CDR3 totals 14 residues. V dropped 6 bases and J dropped 2 bases, with 11 bases sitting between them. Looked up from germline, CDR1 is SGHRS and CDR2 is YFSETQ. DNA of the CDR3: TGCGCCAGCACCATGAAAATAAACACCGGGGAGCTGTTTTTT. Protein sequence: CASTMKINTGELFF.

The chain links TRBV11-2 to TRBJ1-2, with D perhaps matching TRBD1 (6 bases). The CDR3 length is 14 residues. Germline CDR1 SGHAT, CDR2 FQNNGV. Trimming stripped 1 base from V and 7 bases from J, with 13 bases between. The CDR3 loop is CASSLGLRGAGYTF. The CDR3 region has the DNA TGTGCCAGCAGCTTAGGGTTAAGGGGGGCTGGCTACACCTTC.

This clone was seen once. The V and J genes are TRBV7-9 and TRBJ2-2; D is undetermined. With 10 bases removed from V and 1 base from J, the gap between germline ends came to 16 bases. The germline gives CDR1 SEHNR, CDR2 FQNEAQ (reference sequence). The CDR3 spans 15 residues. As DNA, the CDR3 is TGTGCCATCACACTTTTCCCCCTGAACACCGGGGAGCTGTTTTTT. Translating it yields CAITLFPLNTGELFF.

J is TRBJ1-5 and V is TRBV28, with 7 bases lining up with TRBD1. The trim removed 3 bases at V and 4 bases at J, leaving 6 bases unmatched. In germline, CDR1 is MDHEN, CDR2 SYDVKM. The CDR3 extends over 15 amino acids. Here the CDR3 DNA reads TGTGCCAGCAGTTTCCCGGGACAGCTAAATCAGCCCCAGCATTTT. This encodes CASSFPGQLNQPQHF.

V usage is TRBV6-5 and J usage is TRBJ1-1; D uncertain. CDR1 MNHEY and CDR2 SVGAGI come from the germline V gene. The ends were cut back, 0 bases at V and 1 base at J, with 3 bases in the middle. The CDR3 consists of 13 residues. The CDR3 DNA reads as TGTGCCAGCAGTTACTCGGCGAACACTGAAGCTTTCTTT. Residues: CASSYSANTEAFF.

The chain uses TRBV15 and TRBJ2-5; D gene unclear. Trimming left V 1 base short and J 5 bases short, with 17 bases between. The germline V gene encodes CDR1 LNHNV and CDR2 YYDKDF (reference sequence). This CDR3 comprises 16 residues. The CDR3 sequence: CATSRVSWGGRETQYF. The DNA for the CDR3 is TGTGCCACCAGCAGAGTAAGTTGGGGTGGTCGGGAGACCCAGTACTTC.

V gene TRBV4-1 combines with J gene TRBJ1-3; TRBD1 matches 8 bases. With 3 bases clipped from V and 8 bases from J, the junction kept 3 bases outside the gene matches. Germline assignment: CDR1 MGHRA and CDR2 YSYEKL. This CDR3 spans 13 amino acids. The CDR3, as DNA: TGCGCCAGCAGCCAGGGACAGGCGGACACCATATATTTT. Residues: CASSQGQADTIYF.

The rearrangement joins TRBV5-4 to TRBJ1-5; a weak D match, TRBD1 (5 bases). Germline lookup yields CDR1 SGHNT and CDR2 YYREEE (reference sequence). The CDR3 is made up of 12 amino acids. V lost 4 bases to trimming and J lost 10 bases, with 12 bases between them. The CDR3 loop reads CASSPGGGPQHF. For the CDR3, the DNA is TGTGCCAGCAGCCCCGGGGGTGGCCCCCAGCATTTT. The variable domain in full, completed from reference TRBV5-4 and TRBJ1-5, reads ETGVTQSPTHLIKTRGQQVTLRCSSQSGHNTVSWYQQALGQGPQFIFQYYREEENGRGNFPPRFSGLQFPNYSSELNVNALELDDSALYLCASSPGGGPQHFGDGTRLSIL.

The V gene is TRBV3-1 (or the pseudogene TRBV3-2), the J gene TRBJ1-1; perhaps TRBD1 as D (6 bases). Germline V gene data show CDR1 as LGHDT and CDR2 as YNNKEL (reference sequence). This CDR3 has 15 residues. With 3 bases removed from V and 0 bases from J, the gap between germline ends came to 11 bases. CDR3 in amino acids: CASSQGAGMNTEAFF. The CDR3 nucleotides read TGTGCCAGCAGCCAGGGGGCCGGCATGAACACTGAAGCTTTCTTT.

The chain is built from TRBV25-1 and TRBJ1-2; TRBD1 is a possible D gene (5 bases). V dropped 2 bases and J dropped 4 bases, with 17 bases sitting between them. This CDR3 contains 16 residues. Germline-derived CDR1 and CDR2 are MGHDK and SYGVNS. This CDR3 is CASSEGAAGGSYGYTF. Here the CDR3 DNA reads TGTGCCAGCAGTGAAGGGGCGGCGGGGGGGAGCTATGGCTACACCTTC.

In this sample, this clone turned up once. The chain uses TRBV7-8 and TRBJ2-3; D not certain. CDR1 and CDR2 from the germline V gene are SGHVS and FQNEAQ. Trimming left V 5 bases short and J 6 bases short, with 9 bases between. The CDR3 spans 12 residues. CDR3 loop: CASSPLGDTQYF. DNA of the CDR3: TGTGCCAGCAGCCCACTCGGGGATACGCAGTATTTT.

This chain uses TRBV7-2 with TRBJ1-2, with 7 bases identical to TRBD1. The CDR3 is 16 amino acids. Germline V lookup: CDR1 SGHTA, CDR2 FQGNSA. With V trimmed by 5 bases and J by 4 bases, 13 bases remained unmatched. Here the CDR3 reads CASSTTGTVGAYGYTF. The CDR3 coding sequence is TGTGCCAGCAGCACCACCGGGACAGTCGGGGCCTATGGCTACACCTTC.